The present T cell receptor (beta chain) was sequenced within a study of cytomegalovirus exposure and HLA in healthy donors. The V and J ends lost 0 bases and 0 bases, in that order; junction bases with no gene match: 3. CDR1 and CDR2 (germline): SGHNT, YYREEE (reference sequence). The CDR3 runs to 15 residues. Primers: 60 Vbeta forward and 13 Jbeta reverse. Libraries were prepared by immunoSEQ multiplex PCR; TCRdb keeps only in-frame clonotypes and omits some of them. The profile shows about 78,000 clones, less than 75% of them singletons. Study-level points and caveats: The majority of TCR sequences were rare, yet some public TCRs appeared in many donors. An analysis that was carried out later associated 15,000 to 20,000 TCR beta sequences with HLA alleles at 0.05 false discovery rate.

Details on this clone: Its antigen is as yet unknown.

The sequenced sample consisted of PBMCs. The chain uses TRBV5-4 and TRBJ2-7; 7 bases align to TRBD1. The TCR originated in a man aged 25-45 years in good health and CMV-seropositive. The CDR3: CASSLDRGGSYEQYF. The CDR3 DNA is TGTGCCAGCAGCTTGGACAGGGGTGGCTCCTACGAGCAGTACTTC.